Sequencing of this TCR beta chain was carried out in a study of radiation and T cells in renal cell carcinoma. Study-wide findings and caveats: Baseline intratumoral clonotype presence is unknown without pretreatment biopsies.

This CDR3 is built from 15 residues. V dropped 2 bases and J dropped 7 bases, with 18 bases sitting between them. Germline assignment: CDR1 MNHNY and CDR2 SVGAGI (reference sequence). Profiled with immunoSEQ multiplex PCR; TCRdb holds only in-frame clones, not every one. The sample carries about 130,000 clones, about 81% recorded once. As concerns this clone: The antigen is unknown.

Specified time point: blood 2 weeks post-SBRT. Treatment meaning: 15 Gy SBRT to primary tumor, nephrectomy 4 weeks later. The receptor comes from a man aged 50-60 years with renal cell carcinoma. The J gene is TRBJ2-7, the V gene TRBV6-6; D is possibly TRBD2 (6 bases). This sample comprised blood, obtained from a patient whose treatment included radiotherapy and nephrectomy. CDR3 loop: CASSYPRDWGNEQYF. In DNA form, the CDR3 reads TGTGCCAGCAGTTACCCCCGGGACTGGGGTAATGAGCAGTACTTC.